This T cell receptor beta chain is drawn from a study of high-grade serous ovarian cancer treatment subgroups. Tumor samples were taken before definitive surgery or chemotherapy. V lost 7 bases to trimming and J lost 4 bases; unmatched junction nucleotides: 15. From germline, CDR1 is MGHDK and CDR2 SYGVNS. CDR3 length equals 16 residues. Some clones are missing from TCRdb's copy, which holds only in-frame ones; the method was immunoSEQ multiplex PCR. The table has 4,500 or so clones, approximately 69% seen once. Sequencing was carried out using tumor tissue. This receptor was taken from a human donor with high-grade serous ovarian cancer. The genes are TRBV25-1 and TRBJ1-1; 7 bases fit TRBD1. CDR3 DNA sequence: TGTGCCAGCACATACCAATACAGGGGAGAGGGCACTGAAGCTTTCTTT. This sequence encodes CASTYQYRGEGTEAFF.